These T cell receptor beta chains were read from a single sample in a study of CD8 T cells in ankylosing spondylitis. TCRdb called the 5' RACE reads again in MiXCR, with one record for every CDR3 protein. The top ten clones hold about a fifth of a sample with 650,000 to 800,000 distinct CDR3 sequences, 19% of them seen once. Material: blood, either unsorted or a sorted T cell fraction (not recorded which). These receptors all come from a male donor with ankylosing spondylitis. The CDR3 runs from the conserved cysteine through the conserved F or W. Fields, in order: clone size, V gene, CDR3 length, J gene, D gene, CDR3 protein, CDR3 DNA. The D gene is left open where the match is weak. For some rows the clone size is stated as once, few or many, or as a class when expanded; others skip it.

few	TRBV5-4	16	TRBJ2-1	TRBD2	CASSFAGLVIYNEQFF	TGTGCCAGCAGCTTTGCTGGACTAGTTATCTACAATGAGCAGTTCTTC
few	TRBV11-2	14	TRBJ2-1	-	CASTRTGNEYEQFF	TGTGCCAGCACCCGCACAGGGAACGAGTATGAGCAGTTCTTC
-	TRBV7-6	17	TRBJ2-1	-	CASSSNVGEGPYNEQFF	TGTGCCAGCAGCTCCAATGTTGGAGAAGGGCCCTACAATGAGCAGTTCTTC
many	TRBV5-1	14	TRBJ2-2	-	CASSLSRNTGELFF	TGCGCCAGCAGCTTATCACGCAACACCGGGGAGCTGTTTTTT
-	TRBV28	16	TRBJ1-6	-	CASRKGDSLYNSPLHF	TGTGCCAGCAGGAAAGGAGACTCCCTTTATAATTCACCCCTCCACTTT
many	TRBV29-1	12	TRBJ1-1	-	CSVEDTGTEAFF	TGCAGCGTTGAAGATACGGGGACTGAAGCTTTCTTT
few	TRBV7-2	15	TRBJ1-1	TRBD1	CASSLHQTGWTEAFF	TGTGCCAGCAGCTTACACCAGACAGGGTGGACTGAAGCTTTCTTT
-	TRBV7-9	16	TRBJ1-6	TRBD1	CASSSQPGTGYSPLHF	TGTGCCAGCAGCTCACAACCCGGGACAGGGTATTCACCCCTCCACTTT
-	TRBV7-2	15	TRBJ2-7	-	CASSSPPAGVYEQYF	TGTGCCAGCAGCTCCCCCCCGGCGGGTGTTTACGAGCAGTACTTC
-	TRBV20-1	13	TRBJ2-7	TRBD2	CSARVLAGGEQYF	TGCAGTGCTAGAGTGCTAGCGGGAGGCGAGCAGTACTTC
-	TRBV20-1	12	TRBJ2-7	TRBD2	CSAHSGDYEQYF	TGCAGTGCCCACAGCGGGGACTACGAGCAGTACTTC
-	TRBV4-1	17	TRBJ2-7	-	CASSQDENGGLAGEQYF	TGCGCCAGCAGCCAAGATGAGAATGGGGGGCTCGCTGGCGAGCAGTACTTC
few	TRBV29-1	12	TRBJ2-3	-	CSGIESTDTQYF	TGCAGCGGAATAGAGAGCACAGATACGCAGTATTTT
many	TRBV6-1	15	TRBJ2-1	TRBD2	CASSRAGVAYNEQFF	TGTGCCAGCAGTAGAGCGGGAGTGGCCTACAATGAGCAGTTCTTC
-	TRBV6-5	16	TRBJ2-2	TRBD2	CASSYRLAGSTGELFF	TGTGCCAGCAGTTACAGACTAGCAGGAAGCACCGGGGAGCTGTTTTTT
-	TRBV5-1	14	TRBJ1-1	-	CASSPDNRNHEAFF	TGCGCCAGCAGCCCGGACAACAGGAACCATGAAGCTTTCTTT
-	TRBV30	12	TRBJ1-2	-	CAWSVQIYGYTF	TGTGCCTGGAGTGTACAGATCTATGGCTACACCTTC
few	TRBV3-1	14	TRBJ2-7	-	CASSPSWGRYEQYF	TGTGCCAGCAGCCCATCATGGGGCAGATACGAGCAGTACTTC
few	TRBV6-5	15	TRBJ2-2	TRBD1	CASSYWGQGAGELFF	TGTGCCAGCAGTTACTGGGGACAGGGGGCAGGGGAGCTGTTTTTT
few	TRBV4-1	12	TRBJ2-1	-	CASSQVADEQFF	TGCGCCAGCAGCCAAGTGGCCGATGAGCAGTTCTTC
-	TRBV20-1	16	TRBJ2-2	TRBD1	CSARTRDRGFTGELFF	TGCAGTGCTAGGACACGGGACAGGGGGTTTACCGGGGAGCTGTTTTTT
few	TRBV7-2	14	TRBJ1-5	-	CASSLQGARQPQHF	TGTGCCAGCAGCTTACAGGGAGCTCGTCAGCCCCAGCATTTT
-	TRBV4-2	16	TRBJ2-1	-	CASSPKISSSYNEQFF	TGTGCCAGCAGCCCCAAGATCTCGAGCTCCTACAATGAGCAGTTCTTC
many	TRBV29-1	14	TRBJ2-1	TRBD2	CSVGWLAGEDEQFF	TGCAGCGTTGGGTGGCTAGCGGGAGAGGATGAGCAGTTCTTC
few	TRBV20-1	19	TRBJ1-4	TRBD1	CSARASPGQGTATNEKLFF	TGCAGTGCTAGAGCAAGTCCGGGACAGGGGACAGCAACTAATGAAAAACTGTTTTTT
-	TRBV6-1	14	TRBJ2-7	-	CASSREESAYEQYF	TGTGCCAGCTCTAGGGAGGAATCGGCCTACGAGCAGTACTTC
-	TRBV7-2	16	TRBJ2-1	TRBD2	CASSPPRGGGAYEQFF	TGTGCCAGCAGCCCGCCCCGGGGCGGGGGGGCCTATGAGCAGTTCTTC
few	TRBV9	15	TRBJ2-5	-	CASSLGEHDQETQYF	TGTGCCAGCAGCTTGGGGGAACACGATCAAGAGACCCAGTACTTC
few	TRBV12-3/TRBV12-4	17	TRBJ2-7	TRBD2	CASSLSHPRLAKNEQYF	TGTGCCAGCAGTTTATCCCACCCCCGACTAGCTAAGAATGAGCAGTACTTC
many	TRBV5-1	11	TRBJ2-3	-	CASTLADTQYF	TGCGCCAGCACCCTAGCGGATACGCAGTATTTT
-	TRBV12-3/TRBV12-4	15	TRBJ1-5	TRBD1	CASSEGGQGNQPQHF	TGTGCCAGCAGCGAGGGGGGACAGGGCAATCAGCCCCAGCATTTT
few	TRBV10-3	13	TRBJ2-7	-	CAIGGRGSYEQYF	TGTGCCATCGGGGGGAGAGGGTCCTACGAGCAGTACTTC